These 25 T cell receptor beta chains came from one sample sequenced in a study of T cells after yellow fever vaccination (dated by TCRdb to about 2019). Library preparation employed 5' RACE. Instrument used: Illumina HiSeq 2500. TCRdb's own reprocessing of the public reads used fastp at Q25 and MiXCR and kept productive beta chains. Identical CDR3 protein sequences are pooled into one entry, listed with their most common genes and DNA. For this sample the table gives roughly 50,000 distinct CDR3 sequences, of which about 7.9% were detected only once. The leading ten clones occupy 28% of the sample. Reading the label with the study, this specimen's treatment or condition is: live attenuated yellow fever vaccine strain. Sequencing was performed on CD8+ T cells sorted from PBMCs, taken roughly 14 days after the first yellow fever vaccination. All receptors come from a man between 18 and 35 years old who received the YFV17D yellow fever vaccine.

This clonotype was detected only a few times. The CDR3: CASAAPASALTYEQYF. CDR3 coding DNA: TGTGCTAGTGCTGCCCCGGCTAGCGCCCTAACCTACGAGCAGTACTTC. The chain employs TRBV12-5 and TRBJ2-7; TRBD2 might be the D (6 bases). V lost 7 bases, J lost 2 bases, and 21 bases lay in between. CDR3 length: 16 residues. Per germline, CDR1 LGHNT and CDR2 FRNRAP. Supplemented by reference TRBV12-5 and TRBJ2-7, the full variable domain reads DARVTQTPRHKVTEMGQEVTMRCQPILGHNTVFWYRQTMMQGLELLAYFRNRAPLDDSGMPKDRFSAEMPDATLATLKIQPSEPRDSAVYFCASAAPASALTYEQYFGPGTRLTVT.

In its sample, this clonotype was seen many times. The chain joins TRBV6-5 to TRBJ1-4, with D perhaps matching TRBD1 (6 bases). The V and J ends lost 2 bases and 7 bases respectively, with 17 bases between them. Germline-derived CDR1 and CDR2 are MNHEY and SVGAGI. The CDR3 extends over 16 amino acids. As DNA, the CDR3 is TGTGCCAGCAGTTACCAGGTCAGGACAGATCCTGAAAAACTGTTTTTT. Amino acids: CASSYQVRTDPEKLFF.

This clonotype was seen repeatedly, ten times or more. The chain combines TRBV4-3 with TRBJ1-1; tentative D call: TRBD1 (5 bases). Germline loops: CDR1 LGHNA, CDR2 YSLEER. The CDR3 consists of 20 residues. V shed 6 bases and J shed 5 bases, with 34 bases lying between them. CDR3 amino acids: CASSLGPGAIRKGGRTEAFF. CDR3 bases: TGCGCCAGCAGTCTGGGGCCCGGCGCTATCCGTAAGGGTGGCCGGACTGAAGCTTTCTTT.

This clonotype has a handful of counts. The chain has TRBV6-2 or TRBV6-3 and TRBJ2-7; D is undetermined. The V end lost 4 bases, the J end lost 3 bases, and 10 bases lay between the germline ends. Germline CDR1 and CDR2: MNHEY and SVGEGT. CDR3 length: 13 amino acids. The CDR3 here is CASSSITRYEQYF. Here the CDR3 DNA reads TGTGCCAGCAGTTCCATCACCCGCTACGAGCAGTACTTC.

There are many counts of this clonotype. This rearrangement joins TRBV19 to TRBJ2-1; TRBD2 agrees at 7 bases. The CDR3 totals 16 residues. Germline V gene data show CDR1 as LNHDA and CDR2 as SQIVND (reference sequence). Germline trimming cut 8 bases from V and 0 bases from J; bases unmatched to any gene: 10. The CDR3 sequence is CASRPSSGPSYNEQFF. DNA of the CDR3: TGTGCCAGTCGTCCCTCTAGCGGACCCTCCTACAATGAGCAGTTCTTC.

J is TRBJ1-3 and V is TRBV7-9; D remains unclear. In germline, CDR1 is SEHNR, CDR2 FQNEAQ (reference sequence). The CDR3 is 16 residues long. Trimming left V 8 bases short and J 0 bases short, with 17 bases between. This chain's CDR3 is CASQQVRTLSGNTIYF. CDR3 DNA sequence: TGTGCCAGCCAACAAGTCCGTACTCTCTCTGGAAACACCATATATTTT.

This clonotype was detected ten times or more. V is TRBV11-2 and J is TRBJ2-1, with D perhaps assigned TRBD1 or TRBD2 (5 bases each). The CDR3 has 16 amino acids. The germline V and J ends were trimmed by 1 base and 4 bases, with 14 bases remaining between them. The germline CDR1 and CDR2 sequences are SGHAT and FQNNGV. DNA of the CDR3: TGTGCCAGCAGCTTAGTGGGGGACCGAAGGTACAATGAGCAGTTCTTC. Translated: CASSLVGDRRYNEQFF.

There are many counts of this clonotype. This chain uses TRBV6-2 or TRBV6-3 with TRBJ2-5; 7 bases line up with TRBD2. From germline, CDR1 is MNHEY and CDR2 SVGEGT. The CDR3 sequence is 13 residues long. Trimming cost V 4 bases and J 6 bases; bases outside gene matches: 5. This CDR3 is CASSSLASKTQYF. CDR3 coding DNA: TGTGCCAGCAGTTCACTAGCGTCGAAGACCCAGTACTTC.

The chain carries TRBV5-4 and TRBJ2-1; 11 bases line up with TRBD2. Trimming at V came to 6 bases and at J to 8 bases, leaving 7 bases not matched to a gene. Germline values: CDR1 SGHNT, CDR2 YYREEE (reference sequence). The CDR3 has 14 amino acids. The DNA for the CDR3 is TGTGCCAGCAACCTAGCGGGGGGCTCGGATGAGCAGTTCTTC. It translates to CASNLAGGSDEQFF.

V usage is TRBV7-2 and J usage is TRBJ1-5; D gene ambiguous. The germline CDR1 and CDR2 sequences are SGHTA and FQGNSA. V gave up 3 bases and J gave up 6 bases, with 12 bases separating them. The CDR3 totals 14 residues. CDR3 nucleotides: TGTGCCAGCAGCTTTGGACCCACCCTTCAGCCCCAGCATTTT. It encodes CASSFGPTLQPQHF.

There are many counts of this clonotype. The CDR3 spells CASSPGQGVGGYTF. CDR3 sequence (DNA): TGCGCCAGCAGCCCCGGACAGGGTGTGGGAGGCTACACCTTC. J is TRBJ1-2 and V is TRBV5-1, with 8 bases aligning to TRBD1. Trimming at V came to 4 bases and at J to 8 bases, leaving 10 bases not matched to a gene. The CDR3 covers 14 residues. The germline V gene has CDR1 SGHRS and CDR2 YFSETQ. Full variable domain (outside the CDR3, taken from reference TRBV5-1 and TRBJ1-2): KAGVTQTPRYLIKTRGQQVTLSCSPISGHRSVSWYQQTPGQGLQFLFEYFSETQRNKGNFPGRFSGRQFSNSRSEMNVSTLELGDSALYLCASSPGQGVGGYTFGSGTRLTVV.

This clonotype has a count of ten or more. The V and J genes are TRBV5-1 and TRBJ2-7, with D perhaps matching TRBD1 or TRBD2 (5 bases each). V lost 5 bases and J lost 2, with 8 bases in between. Germline loops: CDR1 SGHRS, CDR2 YFSETQ. CDR3 length: 12 amino acids. The chain's CDR3 is CASREGTYEQYF. CDR3 nucleotide sequence: TGCGCCAGCAGAGAGGGGACCTACGAGCAGTACTTC.

The CDR3 sequence: CASSSQVEGTTSRRIYNEQFF. CDR3 sequence (DNA): TGTGCCAGCAGCTCCCAAGTGGAGGGGACTACTTCACGTCGGATCTACAATGAGCAGTTCTTC. This chain links TRBV5-6 with TRBJ2-1, with TRBD2 matching over 7 bases. CDR1 is SGHDT, CDR2 YYEEEE, per germline. The CDR3 consists of 21 residues. Trimming at V came to 3 bases and at J to 3 bases, leaving 24 bases not matched to a gene.

The chain couples TRBV6-2 or TRBV6-3 to TRBJ2-1, with 11 bases aligning to TRBD2. With V trimmed by 4 bases and J by 6 bases, 23 bases remained unmatched. Per germline, CDR1 MNHEY and CDR2 SVGEGT. The CDR3 is made up of 21 amino acids. CDR3 residues: CASSSSPWIAGGPGGGNEQFF. In nucleotides, the CDR3 is TGTGCCAGCAGTTCCTCCCCCTGGATAGCGGGGGGGCCTGGCGGGGGCAATGAGCAGTTCTTC.

A remark on this clonotype: It may be a read error: a sequence one base away is much more abundant. The genes are TRBV19 and TRBJ1-1, with D perhaps matching TRBD1 (5 bases). Germline values: CDR1 LNHDA, CDR2 SQIVND (reference sequence). The CDR3 extends over 15 amino acids. Here the CDR3 DNA reads TGTGCCAGTAGTATCAGGTCAGGGCCTAAAGGTGAAGCTCTCTTT. Protein: CASSIRSGPKGEALF. Looking up the rest from reference TRBV19 and TRBJ1-1 gives the full variable domain: DGGITQSPKYLFRKEGQNVTLSCEQNLNHDAMYWYRQDPGQGLRLIYYSQIVNDFQKGDIAEGYSVSREKKESFPLTVTSAQKNPTAFYLCASSIRSGPKGEALFGQGTRLTVV.

This clonotype has a count of ten or more. The chain links TRBV27 to TRBJ1-2; D perhaps matches TRBD1 (5 bases). The CDR3 spans 13 residues. Trimming left V 3 bases short and J 2 bases short, with 7 bases between. Germline V gives CDR1 MNHEY, CDR2 SMNVEV (reference sequence). For the CDR3, the DNA is TGTGCCAGCAGTTTCGGACAAAACTATGGCTACACCTTC. Its protein product is CASSFGQNYGYTF.

This clonotype appeared many times. This rearrangement joins TRBV6-5 to TRBJ2-1, with a possible D match to TRBD1 (7 bases). This CDR3 is built from 14 residues. V lost 0 bases and J 8 bases, leaving 11 bases between the germline ends. Per the germline V gene, CDR1 is MNHEY and CDR2 is SVGAGI. DNA for the CDR3: TGTGCCAGCAGTTACTCTGGCAGGGGGGATGAGCAGTTCTTC. Its protein is CASSYSGRGDEQFF.

At least ten counts were recorded for this clonotype. The genes are TRBV12-3 or TRBV12-4 and TRBJ2-3; a weak D match, TRBD2 (6 bases). This CDR3 is 14 amino acids long. V was cut by 3 bases and J by 3 bases, with 10 bases left in between. CDR3 residues: CASSLTSMTDTQYF. CDR3 nucleotide sequence: TGTGCCAGCAGTTTGACTAGTATGACAGATACGCAGTATTTT.

In this sample, this clonotype turned up many times. V and J are TRBV6-1 and TRBJ1-4; D ambiguous. Trimming shortened V by 3 bases and J by 4 bases, and 15 bases separated the two germline ends. Per the germline V gene, CDR1 is MNHNS and CDR2 is SASEGT. The CDR3 is 16 amino acids. The CDR3 sequence is CASSEFAKRDNEKLFF. CDR3 sequence (DNA): TGTGCCAGCAGTGAGTTTGCTAAGCGAGATAATGAAAAACTGTTTTTT.

In regard to this clonotype: This sequence may be a read error, since a much larger clone differs from it by one base. The J gene is TRBJ2-3, the V gene TRBV11-2; D gene uncertain. The DNA end favors TRBJ1-5, so the J call may be wrong. The CDR3 totals 14 residues. Germline loops: CDR1 SGHAT, CDR2 FQNNGV. The CDR3 bases are TGTGCCAGCAGCTTCTACCGGGTAGCAGATACGCAGCATTTT. Encoded protein: CASSFYRVADTQHF.

This clonotype was seen ten or more times. The chain joins TRBV12-3 or TRBV12-4 to TRBJ2-3; 8 bases fit TRBD2. This CDR3 comprises 15 residues. V lost 6 bases and J lost 6; bases outside the gene matches: 11. The CDR3 protein is CASSPPGLVWDTQYF. CDR3 DNA: TGTGCCAGCAGCCCCCCGGGACTAGTCTGGGATACGCAGTATTTT.

The table lists this clonotype with many counts. This chain links TRBV11-2 with TRBJ2-5; D is perhaps TRBD1 or TRBD2 (6 bases each). The CDR3 is made up of 17 amino acids. Trimming took off 5 bases at V and 5 bases at J, with 24 bases between the two ends. Per the germline V gene, CDR1 is SGHAT and CDR2 is FQNNGV. CDR3 sequence (DNA): TGTGCCAGCAGCAAAAAAACCGGGACGGGGGCGACGGAGACCCAGTACTTC. Encoded protein: CASSKKTGTGATETQYF.

This clonotype appeared many times. This CDR3 is CASRQGREQYF. The CDR3 DNA reads TGTGCCAGCCGCCAGGGACGCGAGCAGTACTTC. V is TRBV6-6 and J is TRBJ2-7, with D perhaps TRBD1 or TRBD2 (5 bases each). CDR3 size: 11 residues. The V end lost 8 bases, the J end lost 6 bases, and 11 bases lay between the germline ends. The germline gives CDR1 MNHNY, CDR2 SVGAGI (reference sequence).

This clonotype was detected only once. A much larger clone differs from this one at a single base, so this may be a read error. The CDR3 DNA is TGCGCCAGCAGCCAAGGAGGACAGGGTGGCACTGTAGCTTTCTTT. Translation: CASSQGGQGGTVAFF. The genes are TRBV4-1 and TRBJ1-1; 8 positions agree with TRBD1. This CDR3 region has 15 residues. From germline, CDR1 is MGHRA and CDR2 YSYEKL.

This clonotype was detected only a few times. The chain has TRBV12-3 or TRBV12-4 and TRBJ2-7, with D possibly TRBD2 on 6 matching bases. V lost 3 bases to trimming and J lost 2 bases, with 8 bases between them. CDR3 size: 13 residues. Here the CDR3 reads CASSFGGTYEQYF. The CDR3 DNA reads TGTGCCAGCAGTTTCGGGGGTACCTACGAGCAGTACTTC.